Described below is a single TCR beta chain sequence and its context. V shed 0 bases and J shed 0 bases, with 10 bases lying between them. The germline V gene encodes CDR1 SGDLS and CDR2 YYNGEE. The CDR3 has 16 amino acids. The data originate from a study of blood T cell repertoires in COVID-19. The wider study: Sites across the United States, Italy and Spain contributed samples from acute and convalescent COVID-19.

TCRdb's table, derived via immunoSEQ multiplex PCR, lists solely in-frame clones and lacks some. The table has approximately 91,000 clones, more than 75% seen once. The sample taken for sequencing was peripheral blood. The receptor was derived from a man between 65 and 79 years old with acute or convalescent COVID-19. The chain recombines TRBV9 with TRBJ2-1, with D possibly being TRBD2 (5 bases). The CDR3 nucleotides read TGTGCCAGCAGCGTAGAGAGGGCCCTCTCCTACAATGAGCAGTTCTTC. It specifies CASSVERALSYNEQFF.